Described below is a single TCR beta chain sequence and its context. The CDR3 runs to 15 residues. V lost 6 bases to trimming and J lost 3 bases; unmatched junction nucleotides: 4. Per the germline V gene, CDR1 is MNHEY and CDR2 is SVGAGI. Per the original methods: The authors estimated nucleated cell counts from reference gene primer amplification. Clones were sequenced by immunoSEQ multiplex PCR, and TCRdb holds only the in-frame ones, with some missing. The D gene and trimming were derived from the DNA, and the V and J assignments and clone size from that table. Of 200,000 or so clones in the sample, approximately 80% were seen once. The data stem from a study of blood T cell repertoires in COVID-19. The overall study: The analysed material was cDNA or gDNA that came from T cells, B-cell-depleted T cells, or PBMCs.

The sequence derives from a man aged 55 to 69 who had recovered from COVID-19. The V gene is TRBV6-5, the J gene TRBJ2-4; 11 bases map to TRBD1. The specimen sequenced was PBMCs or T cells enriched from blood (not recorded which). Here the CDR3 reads CASRPGQGGKNIQYF. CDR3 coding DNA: TGTGCCAGCAGACCGGGACAGGGGGGCAAAAACATTCAGTACTTC.